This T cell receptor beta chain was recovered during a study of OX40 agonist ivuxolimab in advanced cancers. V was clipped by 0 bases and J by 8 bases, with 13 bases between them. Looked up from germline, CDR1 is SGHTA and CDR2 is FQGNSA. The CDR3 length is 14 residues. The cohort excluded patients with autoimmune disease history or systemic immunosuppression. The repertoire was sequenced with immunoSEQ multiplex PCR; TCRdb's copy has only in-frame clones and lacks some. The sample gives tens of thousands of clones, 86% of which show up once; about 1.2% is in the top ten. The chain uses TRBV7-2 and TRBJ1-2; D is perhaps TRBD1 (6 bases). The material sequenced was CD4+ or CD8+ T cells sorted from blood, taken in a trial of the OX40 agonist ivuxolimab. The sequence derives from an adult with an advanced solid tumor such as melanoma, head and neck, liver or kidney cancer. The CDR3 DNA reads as TGTGCCAGCAGCTTAGCTCAGCTAACAGGGGGCTACACCTTC. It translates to CASSLAQLTGGYTF.